The 14 T cell receptor beta chains below all came from one sample that was sequenced in a study of T cell repertoires in cytomegalovirus infection. One entry per CDR3 protein, called by TCRdb with MiXCR from the reads. In the table there are some 700,000 distinct CDR3 sequences, approximately 33% of which are singletons. These receptors lack a known antigen. Sequenced material: cultured PBMCs, taken from culture after CMV antigen stimulation. All receptors come from a human donor in good health (CMV status not recorded). Some clones in this sample may be carry-over from other donors' samples.

The rearrangement links TRBV7-2 to TRBJ2-2; TRBD1 might be the D (5 bases). Trimming removed 5 bases from V and 5 bases from J, with 18 bases in between. Germline V gene sequence: CDR1 SGHTA, CDR2 FQGNSA. The CDR3 loop spans 16 amino acids. The CDR3 DNA sequence: TGTGCCAGCAGCCAGGGTAGGGTAGGAAGGACCGGGGAGCTGTTTTTT. This encodes CASSQGRVGRTGELFF.

This clonotype was picked up one time. V is TRBV4-2 and J is TRBJ2-5, with TRBD1 as a possible D gene (6 bases). Germline V gene lookup returns CDR1 LGHNA and CDR2 YNFKEQ. The germline V and J ends were trimmed by 6 bases and 5 bases, with 13 bases remaining between them. This CDR3 spans 13 amino acids. The CDR3 spells CASSVGGWETQYF. CDR3 nucleotides: TGTGCCAGCAGTGTAGGGGGTTGGGAGACCCAGTACTTC.

The V gene is TRBV4-2, the J gene TRBJ1-2; TRBD1 matches 8 bases. Per germline, CDR1 LGHNA and CDR2 YNFKEQ. The CDR3 consists of 18 residues. V lost 0 bases and J lost 4; bases outside the gene matches: 13. The CDR3 loop reads CASSQDLIGQGTSYGYTF. The CDR3 bases are TGTGCCAGCAGCCAAGATCTTATCGGACAGGGAACATCCTATGGCTACACCTTC.

The CDR3 sequence is CASSPQGTSEYEQYF. Written as DNA, the CDR3 is TGTGCCAGCTCACCACAAGGGACTAGCGAGTACGAGCAGTACTTC. V is TRBV18 and J is TRBJ2-7; 10 nucleotides agree with TRBD2. The CDR3 runs to 15 residues. Germline CDR1 and CDR2: KGHSH and LQKENI. J lost 4 bases, V lost 1 base, and 4 bases had no gene match. The entire variable domain, with the rest obtained from reference TRBV18 and TRBJ2-7, is as follows: NAGVMQNPRHLVRRRGQEARLRCSPMKGHSHVYWYRQLPEEGLKFMVYLQKENIIDESGMPKERFSAEFPKEGPSILRIQQVVRGDSAAYFCASSPQGTSEYEQYFGPGTRLTVT.

This clonotype showed up just a few times. The chain couples TRBV19 to TRBJ2-6; D call uncertain. The CDR3 extends over 14 amino acids. V was cut by 5 bases and J by 0 bases, with 5 bases left in between. Germline assignment: CDR1 LNHDA and CDR2 SQIVND (reference sequence). CDR3 sequence: CASSGSSGANVLTF. CDR3 coding DNA: TGTGCCAGTAGTGGAAGCTCTGGGGCCAACGTCCTGACTTTC.

This clonotype was counted at least ten times. The V gene is TRBV28, the J gene TRBJ2-2; 11 bases fit TRBD1. CDR3 length equals 14 residues. V shed 8 bases and J 4 bases; nucleotides not matched to a gene: 3. The germline gives CDR1 MDHEN, CDR2 SYDVKM. The CDR3 DNA is TGTGCCAGCGGGGACAGGGGGTTCACCGGGGAGCTGTTTTTT. Encoded protein: CASGDRGFTGELFF. The full variable domain, in which reference TRBV28 and TRBJ2-2 provide the parts outside the CDR3, is DVKVTQSSRYLVKRTGEKVFLECVQDMDHENMFWYRQDPGLGLRLIYFSYDVKMKEKGDIPEGYSVSREKKERFSLILESASTNQTSMYLCASGDRGFTGELFFGEGSRLTVL.

The V and J genes are TRBV10-3 and TRBJ1-1; D is undetermined. The CDR3 covers 13 residues. The V gene lost 10 bases and the J gene lost 4 bases, with 16 bases spanning the gap. The germline V gene has CDR1 ENHRY and CDR2 SYGVKD. The CDR3 bases are TGTGCCAGCCGGGAACAGTGGAGCACTGAAGCTTTCTTT. Residues: CASREQWSTEAFF.

This clonotype was detected only a few times. The gene calls are TRBV4-2 and TRBJ1-6, with D uncertain. The V gene's germline CDR1 is LGHNA and CDR2 YNFKEQ. V gave up 4 bases and J gave up 8 bases, with 18 bases separating them. The CDR3 length is 16 residues. The DNA of the CDR3 is TGTGCCAGCAGCCCGTACGGAACCGCCCTCTATTCACCCCTCCACTTT. This codes for CASSPYGTALYSPLHF.

There are many counts of this clonotype. This chain joins TRBV7-8 and TRBJ1-1; TRBD1 matches at 7 bases. V dropped 5 bases and J dropped 9; count of bases not matched to a gene: 3. Germline CDR1 reads SGHVS; CDR2 reads FQNEAQ. The length of the CDR3 is 11 residues. CDR3 DNA sequence: TGTGCCAGCAGCCAGGGACAGAAAGCTTTCTTT. This translates into CASSQGQKAFF.

This clonotype turned up a few times. The CDR3, as DNA: TGTGCCACCAAGAGGGAGGGGCGGGGAGATACGCAGTATTTT. Protein product: CATKREGRGDTQYF. The chain employs TRBV7-2 and TRBJ2-3; TRBD2 aligns across 7 bases. Trimming took 10 bases from V and 5 from J; bases not matched to a gene: 12. CDR1 and CDR2 (germline): SGHTA, FQGNSA. The length of the CDR3 is 14 residues.

This clonotype was seen more than once but under ten times. The V gene is TRBV20-1, the J gene TRBJ2-1; perhaps TRBD2 as D (6 bases). Between the trimmed V and J ends, which lost 3 bases and 15 bases, there was a span of 15 bases. The germline gives CDR1 DFQATT, CDR2 SNEGSKA (reference sequence). The CDR3 is made up of 11 amino acids. CDR3 in DNA: TGCAGTGCTAGGGGCCGGGACTTCCCGTTCTTC. Residues: CSARGRDFPFF.

There are a few counts of this clonotype. The genes are TRBV12-5 and TRBJ2-5; the D is unclear. Trimming pared 3 bases from V and 2 bases from J, leaving 7 bases between. The CDR3 spans 13 residues. Germline-derived CDR1 and CDR2 are LGHNT and FRNRAP. The CDR3 coding sequence is TGTGCTAGTGGTTTAAGGGAACAAGAGACCCAGTACTTC. Translated: CASGLREQETQYF.

The chain is built from TRBV5-1 and TRBJ1-4, with no clear D. Trimming took off 0 bases at V and 6 bases at J, with 9 bases between the two ends. The CDR3 contains 14 residues. From germline, CDR1 is SGHRS and CDR2 YFSETQ. CDR3 loop: CASSLDPTDEKLFF. The CDR3 nucleotides are TGCGCCAGCAGCTTGGACCCGACGGATGAAAAACTGTTTTTT.

This chain connects TRBV6-6 to TRBJ2-7; a weak D match, TRBD1 (6 bases). Trimming left V 5 bases short and J 3 bases short, with 20 bases between. The CDR3 loop spans 16 amino acids. The germline V gene encodes CDR1 MNHNY and CDR2 SVGAGI (reference sequence). DNA of the CDR3: TGTGCCAGCAGTCCTGACAGGCCCAATACACACTACGAGCAGTACTTC. As protein: CASSPDRPNTHYEQYF.